This T cell receptor beta chain was identified during a study of cytomegalovirus exposure and HLA in healthy donors. Overall study context: An earlier analysis identified 100 million to 130 million unique TCR beta sequences in about 179 million T cells. Early release data held around 82 million unique TCRs from HLA-typed donors.

The PCR used 60 Vbeta and 13 Jbeta primers. Under the authors' procedure: In a later analysis, some 80 million unique TCR beta chains included roughly 11 million shared by two or more donors. Here immunoSEQ multiplex PCR was the method, and the copy in TCRdb shows in-frame clones only, minus some. D and trimming were read from the DNA, whereas the V and J calls and clone size are those reported in that table. In the table there are some 90,000 clones, 79% of which are singletons. The CDR3 has 12 amino acids. Germline V lookup: CDR1 SEHNR, CDR2 FQNEAQ (reference sequence). General observations from the study: As a later analysis showed, a missense DCLRE1C variant was linked to trimming of TCR beta V- and J-genes.

Notes on this clone: Its cognate antigen is unknown. Its ends do not fully match the called genes, so a read error is possible.

Sequencing input: PBMCs. The receptor was derived from a man aged 30-40 years in good health and CMV-seronegative. The chain uses TRBV7-9 and TRBJ1-5; the D gene is possibly TRBD1 (5 bases). This CDR3 reads CSSSRGDQPQHF. As DNA, the CDR3 is TGTTCCAGCAGTCGGGGGGATCAGCCCCAGCATTTT.